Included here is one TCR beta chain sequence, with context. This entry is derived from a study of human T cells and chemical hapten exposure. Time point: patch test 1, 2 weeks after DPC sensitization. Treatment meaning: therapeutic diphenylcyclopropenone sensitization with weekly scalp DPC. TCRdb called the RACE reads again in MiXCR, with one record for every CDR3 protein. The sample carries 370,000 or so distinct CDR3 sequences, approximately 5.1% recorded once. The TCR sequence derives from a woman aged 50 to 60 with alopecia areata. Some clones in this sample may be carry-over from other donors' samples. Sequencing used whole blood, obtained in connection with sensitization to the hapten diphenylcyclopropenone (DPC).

CDR3 nucleotides: TGTGCCAGCAGTGGTCCGGCCTACGAGCAGTACTTC. Its translation: CASSGPAYEQYF. This chain joins TRBV25-1 and TRBJ2-7; D unclear. This CDR3 is built from 12 residues. V was clipped by 4 bases and J by 2 bases, with 6 bases between them. Germline CDR1 MGHDK, CDR2 SYGVNS.